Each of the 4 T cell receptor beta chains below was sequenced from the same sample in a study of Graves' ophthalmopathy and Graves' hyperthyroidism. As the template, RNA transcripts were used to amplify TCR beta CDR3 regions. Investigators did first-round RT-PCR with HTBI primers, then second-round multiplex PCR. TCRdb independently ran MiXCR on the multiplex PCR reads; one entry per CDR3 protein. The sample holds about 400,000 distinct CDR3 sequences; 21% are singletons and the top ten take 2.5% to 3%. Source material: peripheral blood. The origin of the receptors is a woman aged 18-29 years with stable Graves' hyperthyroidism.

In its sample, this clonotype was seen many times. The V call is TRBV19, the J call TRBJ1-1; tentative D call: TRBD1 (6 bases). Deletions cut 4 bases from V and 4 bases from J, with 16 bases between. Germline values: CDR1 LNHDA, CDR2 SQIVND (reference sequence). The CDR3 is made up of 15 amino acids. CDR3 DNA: TGTGCCAGTAGTACCCCGACCCGAGGGGGCACTGAAGCTTTCTTT. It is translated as CASSTPTRGGTEAFF.

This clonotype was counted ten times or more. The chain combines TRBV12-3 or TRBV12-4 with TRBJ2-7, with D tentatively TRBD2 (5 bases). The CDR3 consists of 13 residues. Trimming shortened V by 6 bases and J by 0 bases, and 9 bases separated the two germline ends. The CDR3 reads CASSPRDSYEQYF. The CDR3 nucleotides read TGTGCCAGCAGCCCCCGGGACTCCTACGAGCAGTACTTC.

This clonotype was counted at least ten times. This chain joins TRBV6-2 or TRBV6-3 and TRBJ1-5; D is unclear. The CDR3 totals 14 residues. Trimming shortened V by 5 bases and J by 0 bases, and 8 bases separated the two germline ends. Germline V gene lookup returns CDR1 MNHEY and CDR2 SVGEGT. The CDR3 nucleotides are TGTGCCAGCAGTACCTATTATAGCAATCAGCCCCAGCATTTT. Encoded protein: CASSTYYSNQPQHF.

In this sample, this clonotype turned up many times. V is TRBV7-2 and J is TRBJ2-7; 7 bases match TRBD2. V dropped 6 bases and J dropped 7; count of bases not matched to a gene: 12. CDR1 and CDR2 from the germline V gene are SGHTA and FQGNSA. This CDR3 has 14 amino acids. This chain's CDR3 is CASRAGTLADEQYF. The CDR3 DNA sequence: TGTGCCAGCAGAGCGGGGACCTTAGCGGATGAGCAGTACTTC. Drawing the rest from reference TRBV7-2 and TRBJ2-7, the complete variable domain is GAGVSQSPSNKVTEKGKDVELRCDPISGHTALYWYRQSLGQGLEFLIYFQGNSAPDKSGLPSDRFSAERTGGSVSTLTIQRTQQEDSAVYLCASRAGTLADEQYFGPGTRLTVT.